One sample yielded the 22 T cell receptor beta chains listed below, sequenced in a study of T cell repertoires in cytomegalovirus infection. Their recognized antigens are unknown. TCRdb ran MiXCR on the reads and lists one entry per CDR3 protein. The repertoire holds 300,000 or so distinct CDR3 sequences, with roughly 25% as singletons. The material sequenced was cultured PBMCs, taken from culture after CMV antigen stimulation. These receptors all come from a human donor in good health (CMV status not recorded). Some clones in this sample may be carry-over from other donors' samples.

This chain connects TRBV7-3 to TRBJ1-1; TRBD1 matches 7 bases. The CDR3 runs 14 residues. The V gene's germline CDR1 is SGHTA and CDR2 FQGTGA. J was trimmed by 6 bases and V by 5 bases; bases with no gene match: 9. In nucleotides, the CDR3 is TGTGCCAGCAGCCCTGGGGTAGGGGGCGCTGAAGCTTTCTTT. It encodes CASSPGVGGAEAFF.

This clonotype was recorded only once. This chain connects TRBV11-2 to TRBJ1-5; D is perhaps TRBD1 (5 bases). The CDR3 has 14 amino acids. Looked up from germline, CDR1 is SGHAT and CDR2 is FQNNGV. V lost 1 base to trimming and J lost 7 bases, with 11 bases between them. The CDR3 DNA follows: TGTGCCAGCAGCTTAGTAGTAGGGGAGCAGCCCCAGCATTTT. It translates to CASSLVVGEQPQHF.

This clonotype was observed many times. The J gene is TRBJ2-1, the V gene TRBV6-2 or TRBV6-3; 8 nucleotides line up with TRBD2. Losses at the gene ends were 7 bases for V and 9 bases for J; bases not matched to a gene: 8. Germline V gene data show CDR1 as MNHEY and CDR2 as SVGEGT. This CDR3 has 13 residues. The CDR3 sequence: CASKGSGRGEQFF. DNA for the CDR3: TGTGCCAGCAAAGGGAGCGGGAGAGGTGAGCAGTTCTTC.

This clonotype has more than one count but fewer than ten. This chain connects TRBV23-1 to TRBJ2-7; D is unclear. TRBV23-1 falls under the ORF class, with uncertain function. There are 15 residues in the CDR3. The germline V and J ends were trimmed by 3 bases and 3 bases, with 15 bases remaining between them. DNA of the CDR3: TGCGCCAGCAGTCAGTCTTCTGGTATTTTCTACGAGCAGTACTTC. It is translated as CASSQSSGIFYEQYF.

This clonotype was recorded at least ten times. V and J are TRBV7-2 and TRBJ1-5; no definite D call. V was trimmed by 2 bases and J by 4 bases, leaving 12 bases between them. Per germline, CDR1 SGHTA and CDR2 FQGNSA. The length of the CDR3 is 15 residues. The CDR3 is CASSLSGWGNQPQHF. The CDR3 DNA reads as TGTGCCAGCAGCTTATCTGGGTGGGGAAATCAGCCCCAGCATTTT.

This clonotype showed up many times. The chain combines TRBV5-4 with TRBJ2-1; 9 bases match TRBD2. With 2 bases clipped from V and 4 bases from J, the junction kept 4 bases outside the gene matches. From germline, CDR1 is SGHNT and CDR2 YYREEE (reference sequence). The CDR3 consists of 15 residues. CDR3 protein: CASSLKAGGYNEQFF. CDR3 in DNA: TGTGCCAGCAGCTTAAAAGCGGGAGGTTACAATGAGCAGTTCTTC. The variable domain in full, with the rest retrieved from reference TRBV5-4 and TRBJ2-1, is ETGVTQSPTHLIKTRGQQVTLRCSSQSGHNTVSWYQQALGQGPQFIFQYYREEENGRGNFPPRFSGLQFPNYSSELNVNALELDDSALYLCASSLKAGGYNEQFFGPGTRLTVL.

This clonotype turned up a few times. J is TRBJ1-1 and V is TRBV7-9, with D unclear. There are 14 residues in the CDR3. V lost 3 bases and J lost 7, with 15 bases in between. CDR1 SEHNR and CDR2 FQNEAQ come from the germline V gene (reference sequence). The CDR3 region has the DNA TGTGCCAGCAGCTTGTTTGGGCGGAATAATGAAGCTTTCTTT. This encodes CASSLFGRNNEAFF.

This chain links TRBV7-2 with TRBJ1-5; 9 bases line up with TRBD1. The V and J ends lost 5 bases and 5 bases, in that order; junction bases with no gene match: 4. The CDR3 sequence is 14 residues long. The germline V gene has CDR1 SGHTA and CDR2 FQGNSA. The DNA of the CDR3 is TGTGCCAGCAGCCAGAGACAGGGGGATCAGCCCCAGCATTTT. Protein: CASSQRQGDQPQHF.

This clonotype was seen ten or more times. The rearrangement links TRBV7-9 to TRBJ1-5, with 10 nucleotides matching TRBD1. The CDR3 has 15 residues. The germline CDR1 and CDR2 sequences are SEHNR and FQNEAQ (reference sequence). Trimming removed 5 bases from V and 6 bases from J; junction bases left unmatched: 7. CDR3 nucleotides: TGTGCCAGCAGCCCCGGACAGGGGGGCAGTCAGCCCCAGCATTTT. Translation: CASSPGQGGSQPQHF.

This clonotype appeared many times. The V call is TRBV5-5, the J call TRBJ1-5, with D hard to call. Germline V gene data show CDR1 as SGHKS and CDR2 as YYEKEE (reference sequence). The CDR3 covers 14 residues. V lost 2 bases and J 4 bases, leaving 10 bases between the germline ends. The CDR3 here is CASSLGRTNQPQHF. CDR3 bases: TGTGCCAGCAGCTTAGGACGGACGAATCAGCCCCAGCATTTT.

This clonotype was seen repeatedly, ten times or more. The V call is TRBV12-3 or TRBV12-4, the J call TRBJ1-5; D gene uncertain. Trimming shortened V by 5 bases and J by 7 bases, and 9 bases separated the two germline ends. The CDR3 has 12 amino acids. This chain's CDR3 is CASSVGRQPQHF. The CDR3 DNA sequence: TGTGCCAGCAGTGTCGGGCGACAGCCCCAGCATTTT.

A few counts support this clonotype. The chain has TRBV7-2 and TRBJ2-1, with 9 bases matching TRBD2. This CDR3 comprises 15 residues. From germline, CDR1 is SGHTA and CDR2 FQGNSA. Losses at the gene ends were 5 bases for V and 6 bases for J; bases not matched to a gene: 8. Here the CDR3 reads CASSPLAGWANEQFF. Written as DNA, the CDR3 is TGTGCCAGCAGCCCCCTAGCGGGATGGGCCAATGAGCAGTTCTTC.

The CDR3: CSASGESSYNEQFF. In DNA, the CDR3 is TGCAGTGCTAGCGGGGAGAGCTCCTACAATGAGCAGTTCTTC. The chain is built from TRBV20-1 and TRBJ2-1, with D perhaps matching TRBD2 (5 bases). Trimming left V 3 bases short and J 0 bases short, with 9 bases between. Germline CDR1 reads DFQATT; CDR2 reads SNEGSKA (reference sequence). CDR3 length equals 14 residues.

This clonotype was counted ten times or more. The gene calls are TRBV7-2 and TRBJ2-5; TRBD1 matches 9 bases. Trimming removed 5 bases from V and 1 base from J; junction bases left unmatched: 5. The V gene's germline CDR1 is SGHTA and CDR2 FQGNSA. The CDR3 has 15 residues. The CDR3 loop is CASSRMDRGQETQYF. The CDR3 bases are TGTGCCAGCAGCCGAATGGACAGGGGCCAAGAGACCCAGTACTTC.

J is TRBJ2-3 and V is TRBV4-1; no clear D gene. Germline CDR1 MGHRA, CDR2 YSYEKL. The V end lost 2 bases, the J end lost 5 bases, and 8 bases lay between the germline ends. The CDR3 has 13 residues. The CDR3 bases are TGCGCCAGCAGCCAATCACTGGTAGATACGCAGTATTTT. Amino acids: CASSQSLVDTQYF.

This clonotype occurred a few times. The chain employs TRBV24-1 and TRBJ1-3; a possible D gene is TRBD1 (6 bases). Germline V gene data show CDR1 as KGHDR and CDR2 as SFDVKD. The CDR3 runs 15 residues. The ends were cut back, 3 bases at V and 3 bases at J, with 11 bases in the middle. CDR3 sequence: CATSDAGTSGNTIYF. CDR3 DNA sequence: TGTGCCACCAGTGATGCCGGGACAAGTGGAAACACCATATATTTT.

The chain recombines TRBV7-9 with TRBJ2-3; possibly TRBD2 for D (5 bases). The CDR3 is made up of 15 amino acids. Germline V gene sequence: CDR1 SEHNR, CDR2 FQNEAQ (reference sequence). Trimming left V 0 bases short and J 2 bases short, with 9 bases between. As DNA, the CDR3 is TGTGCCAGCAGCTTAGCGGGAGACATCACAGATACGCAGTATTTT. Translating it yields CASSLAGDITDTQYF.

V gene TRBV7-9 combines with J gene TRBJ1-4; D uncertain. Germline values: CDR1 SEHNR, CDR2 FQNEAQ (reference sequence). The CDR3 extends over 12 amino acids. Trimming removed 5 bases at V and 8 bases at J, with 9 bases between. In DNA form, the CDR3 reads TGTGCCAGCAGCCCAGGATGGGAAAAACTGTTTTTT. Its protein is CASSPGWEKLFF.

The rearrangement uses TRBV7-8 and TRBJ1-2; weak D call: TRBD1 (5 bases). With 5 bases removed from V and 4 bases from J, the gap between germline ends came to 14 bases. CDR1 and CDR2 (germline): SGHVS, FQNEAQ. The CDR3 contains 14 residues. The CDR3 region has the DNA TGTGCCAGCAGCCAGGGCTCGGGCGGCTATGGCTACACCTTC. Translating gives CASSQGSGGYGYTF.

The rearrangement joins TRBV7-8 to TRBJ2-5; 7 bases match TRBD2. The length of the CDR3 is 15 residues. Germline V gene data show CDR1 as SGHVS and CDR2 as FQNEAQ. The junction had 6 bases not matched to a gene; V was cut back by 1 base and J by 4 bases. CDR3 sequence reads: CASSLVGGGRETQYF. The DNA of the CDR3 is TGTGCCAGCAGCTTAGTTGGAGGCGGGAGAGAGACCCAGTACTTC.

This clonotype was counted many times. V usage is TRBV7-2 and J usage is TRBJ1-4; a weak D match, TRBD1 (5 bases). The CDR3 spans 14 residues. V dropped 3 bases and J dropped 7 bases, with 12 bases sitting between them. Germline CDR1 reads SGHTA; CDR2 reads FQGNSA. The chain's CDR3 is CASSLGQGSEKLFF. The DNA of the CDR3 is TGTGCCAGCAGCTTGGGGCAGGGTAGTGAAAAACTGTTTTTT.

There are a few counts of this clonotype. CDR3 amino acids: CASRAGTGNQPQHF. The CDR3 DNA reads TGTGCCAGCAGGGCCGGGACAGGAAACCAGCCCCAGCATTTT. The gene calls are TRBV2 and TRBJ1-5; 8 nucleotides align to TRBD1. The germline CDR1 and CDR2 sequences are SNHLY and FYNNEI. V lost 6 bases and J lost 7; bases outside the gene matches: 8. The CDR3 runs to 14 residues. The variable domain in full, completed from reference TRBV2 and TRBJ1-5, reads EPEVTQTPSHQVTQMGQEVILRCVPISNHLYFYWYRQILGQKVEFLVSFYNNEISEKSEIFDDQFSVERPDGSNFTLKIRSTKLEDSAMYFCASRAGTGNQPQHFGDGTRLSIL.